What follows are 7 T cell receptor beta chains derived from one specimen sequenced in a study of blood T cell repertoires in COVID-19. Profiling relied on immunoSEQ multiplex PCR, and the TCRdb table lists in-frame clones only, not all of them. This sample has 150,000 or so clones, with around 85% found just once. The sample taken for sequencing was peripheral blood. These receptors all stem from a woman between 55 and 75 years old with acute or convalescent COVID-19.

The chain employs TRBV6-5 and TRBJ1-5; 8 bases agree with TRBD1. The germline gives CDR1 MNHEY, CDR2 SVGAGI. CDR3 length: 14 residues. V was clipped by 4 bases and J by 2 bases; unmatched bases: 1. CDR3 loop: CASSLTGGNQPQHF. DNA for the CDR3: TGTGCCAGCAGTTTGACAGGGGGCAATCAGCCCCAGCATTTT.

This clone turned up a few times. The chain joins TRBV30 to TRBJ1-1; 12 bases agree with TRBD1. The CDR3 extends over 17 amino acids. V trimming: 7 bases; J trimming: 4 bases; junction bases outside the gene matches: 16. Per germline, CDR1 GTSNPN and CDR2 SVGIG (reference sequence). CDR3 DNA: TGTGCCTTTCTTAAACCGGGACAGGGGGCCCCTACCACTGAAGCTTTCTTT. Translating it yields CAFLKPGQGAPTTEAFF.

V usage is TRBV30 and J usage is TRBJ1-1; a possible D gene is TRBD1 (5 bases). The CDR3 has 13 residues. Germline lookup yields CDR1 GTSNPN and CDR2 SVGIG (reference sequence). Trimming removed 3 bases at V and 2 bases at J, with 10 bases between. Written as DNA, the CDR3 is TGTGCCTGGAGCCGGACACAAAACACTGAAGCTTTCTTT. This gives the protein CAWSRTQNTEAFF.

The chain uses TRBV2 and TRBJ2-1, with 9 bases matching TRBD1. Germline CDR1 and CDR2: SNHLY and FYNNEI. The CDR3 has 15 residues. J gave up 3 bases and V 4 bases, and 4 bases lay outside the gene matches. The CDR3 protein is CASSVGQGIYNEQFF. The CDR3 nucleotides read TGTGCCAGCAGTGTTGGACAGGGGATCTACAATGAGCAGTTCTTC.

Only a few counts were recorded for this clone. The V and J genes are TRBV5-1 and TRBJ2-5; weak D call: TRBD1 (6 bases). Germline V gene data show CDR1 as SGHRS and CDR2 as YFSETQ. Trimming cost V 0 bases and J 5 bases, with 17 bases left between them. The CDR3 runs 16 residues. The DNA for the CDR3 is TGCGCCAGCAGCTTGGGCTCTACAGGGTTCCCGGAGACCCAGTACTTC. Its translation: CASSLGSTGFPETQYF.

V gene TRBV6-5 combines with J gene TRBJ1-4, with TRBD1 matching 7 bases. The CDR3 is 16 amino acids. CDR1 is MNHEY, CDR2 SVGAGI, per germline. Trimming at V came to 2 bases and at J to 8 bases, leaving 11 bases not matched to a gene. The CDR3 is CASSYTLGGVNEKLFF. CDR3 nucleotides: TGTGCCAGCAGTTACACCCTAGGGGGCGTTAACGAAAAACTGTTTTTT.

The rearrangement uses TRBV30 and TRBJ1-1; D might be TRBD1 (6 bases). V lost 0 bases and J lost 4, with 12 bases in between. The CDR3 spans 14 residues. Per the germline V gene, CDR1 is GTSNPN and CDR2 is SVGIG (reference sequence). For the CDR3, the DNA is TGTGCCTGGAGTGTGGGAGGGGGGAGCACTGAAGCTTTCTTT. Translated: CAWSVGGGSTEAFF.